Described below is a single T cell receptor beta chain sequence and its context. The antigen is undetermined. This entry belongs to a study of T cell repertoires in ileal Crohn's disease. Study at large: About half received postoperative treatment, about ten with thiopurines and 15 to 20 anti-TNF.

TCRB immunosequencing input was roughly 500 nanograms of biopsy DNA per sample. The assay was immunoSEQ multiplex PCR, and TCRdb's table has in-frame clones only and misses some. The sample lists approximately 27,000 clones; about 81% were seen once. The CDR3 has 16 residues. V was clipped by 2 bases and J by 4 bases, with 16 bases between them. From germline, CDR1 is SGDLS and CDR2 YYNGEE. Regarding the study as a whole: Mucosal expansions were suggested to be mainly CD8 T cells. Compared with non-smokers, active smokers at surgery showed more clonal expansions.

The chain carries TRBV9 and TRBJ1-3, with D perhaps TRBD1 (6 bases). The receptor was isolated from an adult with Crohn's disease. The sample consisted of ileal tissue. In nucleotides, the CDR3 is TGTGCCAGCAGCGTTACAGGGAACTTAGGGGGAAACACCATATATTTT. Protein sequence: CASSVTGNLGGNTIYF. Supplemented by reference TRBV9 and TRBJ1-3, the full variable domain reads DSGVTQTPKHLITATGQRVTLRCSPRSGDLSVYWYQQSLDQGLQFLIQYYNGEERAKGNILERFSAQQFPDLHSELNLSSLELGDSALYFCASSVTGNLGGNTIYFGEGSWLTVV.